This is a list of T cell receptor beta chains from one sample in a study of TIL therapy for anti-PD-1-resistant metastatic lung cancer. TCRdb's copy holds only in-frame clones and misses some; the assay was immunoSEQ multiplex PCR. The table has tens of thousands of clones, 73% seen once. The starting material was blood, obtained at baseline. The receptors come from a person aged 25 to 85 with non-small cell lung cancer. Each CDR3 is given with its conserved first and last residue. A D gene is named only where the DNA matches it firmly. Clone size is not always given. Where it is, it says once, few, many or a class for expanded clones.

j_call v_call d_call clone_size cdr3_aa cdr3_nt
TRBJ1-1 TRBV12-5 . . CASGFPARQMNTEAFF TGTGCTAGTGGTTTCCCGGCCCGACAAATGAACACTGAAGCTTTCTTT
TRBJ2-7 TRBV7-2 . once CASSGGWVSYEQYF TGTGCCAGCAGCGGGGGGTGGGTCTCCTACGAGCAGTACTTC
TRBJ2-3 TRBV27 . . CASSPGLPWDTQYF TGTGCCAGCAGCCCTGGACTCCCCTGGGATACGCAGTATTTT
TRBJ2-7 TRBV28 . once CASTRPGPYEQYF TGTGCCAGCACTCGCCCAGGACCTTACGAGCAGTACTTC
TRBJ2-3 TRBV6-4 . . CASRATGGTDTQYF TGTGCCAGCAGGGCGACAGGCGGCACAGATACGCAGTATTTT
TRBJ2-5 TRBV7-2 . . CASRRRREETQYF TGTGCCAGCAGAAGACGAAGGGAAGAGACCCAGTACTTC
TRBJ2-2 TRBV27 TRBD2 . CASSLYGGTTPGELFF TGTGCCAGCAGTTTATATGGGGGGACTACACCGGGGGAGCTGTTTTTT
TRBJ2-5 TRBV7-2 . . CASSRGPKETQYF TGTGCCAGCAGCCGTGGGCCTAAAGAGACCCAGTACTTC
TRBJ2-1 TRBV14 . . CASSQDGPRGHNEQFF TGTGCCAGCAGCCAGGACGGGCCCCGAGGTCACAATGAGCAGTTCTTC
TRBJ1-1 TRBV7-2 . once CASSLALLGQDGSTEAFF TGTGCCAGCAGCTTAGCCCTCTTAGGGCAGGACGGGAGCACTGAAGCTTTCTTT
TRBJ2-7 TRBV15 . . CATSRGSSYEQYF TGTGCCACCAGCAGAGGGAGCTCCTACGAGCAGTACTTC
TRBJ1-4 TRBV4-3 TRBD1 . CASSQDPGQGGLGEKLFF TGCGCCAGCAGCCAAGATCCGGGACAGGGAGGTTTGGGTGAAAAACTGTTTTTT
TRBJ1-5 TRBV18 . . CASSPPFHQPQHF TGTGCCAGCTCACCTCCTTTTCATCAGCCCCAGCATTTT
TRBJ1-5 TRBV10-3 . . CAISDGAEYSNQPQHF TGTGCCATCAGTGATGGGGCAGAATATAGCAATCAGCCCCAGCATTTT
TRBJ2-2 TRBV19 TRBD2 . CASSIGGLAGGNTGELFF TGTGCCAGTAGTATTGGGGGACTAGCGGGAGGGAACACCGGGGAGCTGTTTTTT
TRBJ1-1 TRBV19 . . CASSGRGGGTEAFF TGTGCCAGTAGTGGCCGGGGAGGGGGCACTGAAGCTTTCTTT
TRBJ1-6 TRBV7-6 TRBD1 . CASSLAQGGGNSPLHF TGTGCCAGCAGCTTAGCCCAGGGGGGAGGCAATTCACCCCTCCACTTT
TRBJ2-5 TRBV7-9 TRBD2 . CAGRTSGGQETQYF TGTGCCGGTAGGACTAGCGGGGGTCAAGAGACCCAGTACTTC
TRBJ1-1 TRBV20-1 . . CRFSSNTEAFF TGCAGGTTTTCGTCGAACACTGAAGCTTTCTTT
TRBJ2-2 TRBV29-1 TRBD2 . CSVRDGRTGELFF TGCAGCGTTAGGGACGGGAGGACCGGGGAGCTGTTTTTT